A single TCR beta chain is shown here with its context. The data were obtained in a study of CD8 T cells in Susac syndrome. TEMRA cells were enriched by FACS, while CD8+ and CD4+ T cells were obtained through a negative isolation that was performed magnetically. CDR1 SEHNR and CDR2 FQNEAQ come from the germline V gene (reference sequence). Trimming took off 5 bases at V and 1 base at J, with 10 bases between the two ends. The CDR3 runs to 14 residues. Random hexamers were used to reverse transcribe roughly 0.5 to 1 ug of RNA. TCRdb re-derived calls from the immunoSEQ multiplex PCR reads in MiXCR, one entry per CDR3 protein. The sample contains some 250,000 distinct CDR3 sequences, approximately 95% of which appear only once.

Source material: CD4+ T cells from PBMCs. The chain has TRBV7-9 and TRBJ2-3; D might be TRBD2 (5 bases). This sequence originates from a human donor with Susac syndrome. DNA of the CDR3: TGTGCCAGCAGCGAGGACGGGGGCACAGATACGCAGTATTTT. Encoded protein: CASSEDGGTDTQYF. The whole variable domain, filled in from reference TRBV7-9 and TRBJ2-3, reads DTGVSQNPRHKITKRGQNVTFRCDPISEHNRLYWYRQTLGQGPEFLTYFQNEAQLEKSRLLSDRFSAERPKGSFSTLEIQRTEQGDSAMYLCASSEDGGTDTQYFGPGTRLTVL.